This passage covers 5 T cell receptor beta chains from one sample sequenced in a study of blood T cell repertoires in COVID-19. Some clones are missing from TCRdb's copy, which holds only in-frame ones; the method was immunoSEQ multiplex PCR. The sample has around 130,000 clones; 82% are singletons. The material sequenced was peripheral blood. The receptors originated from a woman aged 80 or older with acute or convalescent COVID-19.

CDR3 nucleotide sequence: TGCGCCAGCAGCCAAGTCGGGGTGGGGAGGAGTAGGCACGAGCAGTACTTC. It yields the protein CASSQVGVGRSRHEQYF. The chain combines TRBV4-1 with TRBJ2-7; TRBD2 might be the D (6 bases). Trimming pared 1 base from V and 5 bases from J, leaving 21 bases between. The germline CDR1 and CDR2 sequences are MGHRA and YSYEKL. CDR3 size: 17 residues.

The rearrangement uses TRBV28 and TRBJ1-5; 8 bases line up with TRBD1. V gave up 6 bases and J gave up 6 bases; unmatched junction bases: 10. Germline V gene lookup returns CDR1 MDHEN and CDR2 SYDVKM. This CDR3 has 15 residues. DNA of the CDR3: TGTGCCAGCAGCATGGACAGGGATTGGAGTCAGCCCCAGCATTTT. It encodes CASSMDRDWSQPQHF.

The chain has TRBV7-3 and TRBJ2-1; TRBD2 might be the D (6 bases). V was shortened by 4 bases and J by 9 bases, with 10 bases between the two germline ends. Germline CDR1 and CDR2: SGHTA and FQGTGA. The CDR3 extends over 12 amino acids. In nucleotides, the CDR3 is TGTGCCAGCAGCTGGAGGGACGGTGAGCAGTTCTTC. Protein sequence: CASSWRDGEQFF.

The rearrangement links TRBV7-9 to TRBJ2-1; 7 bases fit TRBD1. Germline lookup yields CDR1 SEHNR and CDR2 FQNEAQ (reference sequence). This CDR3 comprises 15 residues. V shed 4 bases, J shed 1 base, and the junction held 4 bases outside the gene matches. CDR3 nucleotides: TGTGCCAGCAGCTCTTGGGACAGATCCTACAATGAGCAGTTCTTC. This sequence encodes CASSSWDRSYNEQFF.

CDR3 in DNA: TGTGCCAGTATAGCCCCTGGAGGCAATCAGCCCCAGCATTTT. Encoded protein: CASIAPGGNQPQHF. V gene TRBV19 combines with J gene TRBJ1-5; D unresolved. The ends were cut back, 7 bases at V and 2 bases at J, with 12 bases in the middle. The CDR3 spans 14 residues. The germline V gene encodes CDR1 LNHDA and CDR2 SQIVND (reference sequence).